This TCR beta chain is drawn from a study of shared clonotypes between healthy human individuals. With regard to this clone: The antigen remains undetermined.

The naive CD8 subset, CD45RO-negative cells positively selected for CCR7, excluded terminally differentiated effector memory CD45RA+ cells. Per germline, CDR1 LNHDA and CDR2 SQIVND (reference sequence). This CDR3 region has 14 residues. V was trimmed by 3 bases and J by 2 bases, leaving 11 bases between them. Study-level results: Compared with memory subsets, naive subsets generally had larger estimated richness. Limited genetic and exposure-history diversity came from having few donors.

Clones were read by immunoSEQ multiplex PCR, and TCRdb kept only the in-frame ones, dropping some. Of fewer than 850,000 clones in the sample, about 96% are singletons; the top ten hold approximately 0.2%. The rearrangement joins TRBV19 to TRBJ2-7; D remains unclear. The receptor was derived from a man aged 25-40 years in good health. Sequencing was performed on naive CD8+ T cells sorted from blood. CDR3 in DNA: TGTGCCAGTAGTATGGCCAGTTTCGCCTACGAGCAGTACTTC. Its protein is CASSMASFAYEQYF.